The rows below give T cell receptor beta chains drawn from one sample of a study of OX40 agonist ivuxolimab in advanced cancers. Measured with immunoSEQ multiplex PCR; TCRdb has only the in-frame clones, and not every one. This sample has 50,000 to 70,000 clones, with about 86% found just once. The sample in question was CD4+ or CD8+ T cells sorted from blood, obtained in a trial of the OX40 agonist ivuxolimab. Every receptor here comes from an adult with an advanced solid tumor such as melanoma, head and neck, liver or kidney cancer. The CDR3 runs from the conserved cysteine through the conserved F or W.

TRBJ1-5 TRBV11-1 CASSSEAYSNQPQHF
TRBJ2-7 TRBV10-3 CAISESRDRVGEQYF
TRBJ1-2 TRBV5-6 CASSLRVASVYGYTF
TRBJ1-2 TRBV27 CASSLRQGTNYGYTF
TRBJ2-5 TRBV5-1 CASSLAPSGGAQETQYF
TRBJ2-7 TRBV9 CASSVGKGLDEQYF
TRBJ1-5 TRBV18 CASSLELGSNQPQHF
TRBJ2-3 TRBV14 CASSQSADTQYF
TRBJ1-5 TRBV30 CAFQGQNNQPQHF
TRBJ2-3 TRBV29-1 CSVQGGYSTDTQYF
TRBJ1-2 TRBV7-9 CASSLDWGGYTF
TRBJ2-3 TRBV9 CASSVRPTSGSADTQYF
TRBJ2-5 TRBV7-8 CASSLSGTVIGGQYF
TRBJ2-6 TRBV28 CASSSTHILAF
TRBJ2-7 TRBV5-4 CASSLGGADEQYF
TRBJ1-2 TRBV7-9 CASSLSGYTF
TRBJ2-5 TRBV7-9 CASSLGSGTGFGRETQYF
TRBJ2-5 TRBV6-1 CASSVTGTGAQYF
TRBJ1-5 TRBV5-5 CASSLRGGVDQSAQHF
TRBJ2-3 TRBV29-1 CSVDTSGLPTDTQYF
TRBJ1-1 TRBV5-1 CASSLGWMNTEAFF
TRBJ2-5 TRBV9 CASSGEGTPIPGLRAETQYF
TRBJ1-2 TRBV6-6 CASSPDRGRYGYTF
TRBJ1-3 TRBV2 CASTPSGNTIYF
TRBJ1-6 TRBV30 CAWRAYNSPLHF
TRBJ1-1 TRBV29-1 CSVSRQGTEAFF
TRBJ2-7 TRBV28 CASSRPYEQYF
TRBJ1-1 TRBV6-4 CASSSSLTGRTEAFF
TRBJ1-5 TRBV6-5 CASSWGANQPQHF
TRBJ2-2 TRBV7-6 CASSLSLSGTANTGELFF
TRBJ1-5 TRBV29-1 CSVRAPNQPQHF
TRBJ1-2 TRBV6-1 CASSESGESGYTF
TRBJ1-2 TRBV27 CASSPGSNYGYTF
TRBJ2-3 TRBV27 CASSYRGDGTDTQYF
TRBJ1-1 TRBV6-5 CAGSALTGGVLSAFF
TRBJ1-5 TRBV5-6 CASSLAGAGSNQPQHF
TRBJ2-1 TRBV7-2 CASSRGETTYNEQFF
TRBJ1-2 TRBV6-5 CASGTAYGYTF
TRBJ2-5 TRBV7-9 CASSHGGAPETQYF
TRBJ2-3 TRBV13 CASSLWGTDTQYF
TRBJ2-7 TRBV2 CASSERPHEQYF
TRBJ1-2 TRBV5-6 CASSNTGGYRGYTF
TRBJ2-3 TRBV7-6 CASSQSGRADTQYF
TRBJ2-5 TRBV7-8 CASSLVGLTGPGTSGAKETQYF
TRBJ2-3 TRBV10-3 CAISEWREGSDTQYF
TRBJ1-1 TRBV5-6 CASSLGVGNTEAFF
TRBJ2-1 TRBV5-4 CASSLATGGPHEQFF
TRBJ1-4 TRBV30 CAWSSNEKLFF
TRBJ2-3 TRBV27 CASRRSRSGVDTQYF
TRBJ2-3 TRBV2 CASTDPSTDTQYF
TRBJ2-7 TRBV6-5 CASSYSWDSPSYEQYF